The entry below describes one T cell receptor beta chain. The sample holds a few counts of this clone. The antigen it recognizes is unknown. There are no base qualities to consult, and no much larger clone falls within one base. This record belongs to a study of a mutant IDH1 vaccine in newly diagnosed glioma (dated by TCRdb to the early 2020s). Some background on the complete study: Of the approximately 34 treated patients, approximately 60% were male and approximately 38% were female, and a mean age of approximately 40 years was recorded. Prior to enrollment, standard therapy consisting of radiotherapy alone, temozolomide alone, or radiochemotherapy with temozolomide had been administered to patients, with the combination being received by most patients. Peripheral blood was drawn at six visits: V03 (baseline), V05, V07, V10, V12 and V13. For exploratory analyses, longitudinal TCRB deep sequencing was carried out in some 25 treated patients wherever samples were available.

Taken with the paper, the label for time point translates to: baseline, week 1 (first vaccination visit). The treatment or condition label on this specimen signifies: pre-vaccination baseline after standard-of-care therapy. Donors had newly diagnosed WHO grade 3 or 4 IDH1-mutant astrocytomas with loss of nuclear ATRX. The samples were drawn from NOA16, a multicentre, single-arm, open-label phase I trial in Germany that tested a mutant IDH1 peptide vaccine in humans for the first time. For immunogenicity testing, the blood drawn at visit V03 was used as the baseline sample. Genomic DNA for TCRB sequencing was extracted from EDTA blood using the DNeasy Blood and Tissue Kit. Receptors were amplified or captured by the immunoSEQ multiplex PCR assay. Rearranged TCR beta chain sequences were amplified using the hsTCRB Kit according to the manufacturer's protocol. TCRB libraries were sequenced on an Illumina MiSeq. As for the authors' bioinformatics: The proprietary platform of the kit vendor was used for demultiplexing, trimming and gene mapping. In its TCRdb copy, this immuneACCESS table keeps in-frame sequences only and misses some clones. Where compared with another copy, unresolved V genes explain less than half of these, and the others have no known cause. The DNA was the basis for D and trimming; V, J and clone size are from that table. The sample table lists about 92,000 clones, approximately 83% of them with a count of one. The ten largest clones represent approximately 7% of the sample.

Paper-wide results and their limitations: It was noted by the authors that analyses of patient blood samples could not be reproduced owing to sample limitations. Changes in the top peripheral T cell clonotypes picked up by TCRB sequencing did not appear to be linked to pseudoprogression. Across multiple MHC alleles, vaccine-induced immune responses were seen in around 93% of patients. Availability determined which PBMC samples were chosen for TCRB deep sequencing.

Sequencing was performed on PBMCs, taken from a glioma patient treated with radiotherapy, temozolomide or both. The TCR comes from a woman in her forties or fifties with glioma.

The base sequence is TGCAGCGTTGTTATCACGTCAGGGAACACTGAAGCTTTCTTT. It codes for CSVVITSGNTEAFF. Recombination linked TRBV29-1 to TRBJ1-1; the D gene lacks a confident call. Trimming removed 4 bases from V and 1 base from J, leaving 13 bases between the germline ends. Based on the germline V gene, the CDR1 and CDR2 sequences are SQVTM and ANQGSEA. From its cysteine to its phenylalanine, the CDR3 spans 14 amino acids. The only DNA kept is the CDR3, 42 bases in frame from the first base. With the portions outside the CDR3 filled from the reference TRBV29-1 and TRBJ1-1 genes, the complete variable region becomes SAVISQKPSRDICQRGTSLTIQCQVDSQVTMMFWYRQQPGQSLTLIATANQGSEATYESGFVIDKFPISRPNLTFSTLTVSNMSPEDSSIYLCSVVITSGNTEAFFGQGTRLTVV.